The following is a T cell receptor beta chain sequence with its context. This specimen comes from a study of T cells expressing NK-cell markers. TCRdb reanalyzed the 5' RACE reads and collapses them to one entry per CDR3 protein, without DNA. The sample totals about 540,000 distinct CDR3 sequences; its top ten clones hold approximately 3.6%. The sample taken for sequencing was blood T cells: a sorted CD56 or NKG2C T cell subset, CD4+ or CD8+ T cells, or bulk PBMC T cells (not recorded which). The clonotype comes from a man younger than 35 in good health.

The CDR3 loop is CSARGQYLAGANVLTF. This chain links TRBV20-1 with TRBJ2-6; the D call from TCRdb, TRBD1, cannot be confirmed without DNA. The CDR3 consists of 16 residues. Germline loops: CDR1 DFQATT, CDR2 SNEGSKA (reference sequence).